This T cell receptor beta chain stems from a study of T cells after yellow fever vaccination. Findings and caveats of the study: Clonotype sharing between CD4 and CD8 compartments was small. Though weaker, the secondary response peaked faster, on day 5 versus 15.

TCRdb re-derived calls from the 5' RACE reads in MiXCR, one entry per CDR3 protein. The data contain about 310,000 distinct CDR3 sequences, more than 3% of them seen just once; the ten biggest clones take up around a quarter. CDR3 size: 17 residues. The V end was cut by 7 bases, the J end by 0 bases, with 19 bases between. Germline CDR1 is LNHDA and CDR2 is SQIVND (reference sequence). The table lists this clonotype with many counts. No antigen is known for it. The clonotype was recovered from a young man who received the YFV17D yellow fever vaccine. This sample comprised PBMCs, obtained on the day of the yellow fever booster vaccination. The chain is built from TRBV19 and TRBJ1-3; D may be TRBD1 (5 bases). CDR3 sequence (DNA): TGTGCCAGTACCCTTCTACCGTCCAGGGCCTCTGGAAACACCATATATTTT. This translates into CASTLLPSRASGNTIYF.